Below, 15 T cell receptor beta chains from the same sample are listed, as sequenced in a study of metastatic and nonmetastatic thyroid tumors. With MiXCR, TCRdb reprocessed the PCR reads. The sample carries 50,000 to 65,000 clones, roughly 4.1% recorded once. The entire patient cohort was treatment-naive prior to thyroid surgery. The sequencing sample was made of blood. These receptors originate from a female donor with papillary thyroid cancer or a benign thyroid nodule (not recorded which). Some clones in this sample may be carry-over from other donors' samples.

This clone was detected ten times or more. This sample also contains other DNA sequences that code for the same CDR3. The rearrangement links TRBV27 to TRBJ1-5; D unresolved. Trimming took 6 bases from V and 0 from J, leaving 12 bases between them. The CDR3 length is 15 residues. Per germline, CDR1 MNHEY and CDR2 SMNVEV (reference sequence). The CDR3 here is CASRARPGSNQPQHF. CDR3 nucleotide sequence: TGTGCCAGCAGGGCCCGTCCGGGTAGCAATCAGCCCCAGCATTTT.

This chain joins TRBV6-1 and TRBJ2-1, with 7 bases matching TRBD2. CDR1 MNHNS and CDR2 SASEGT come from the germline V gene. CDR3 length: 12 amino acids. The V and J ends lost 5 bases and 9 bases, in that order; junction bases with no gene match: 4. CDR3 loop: CASSKPGGEQFF. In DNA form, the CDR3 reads TGTGCCAGCAGTAAGCCGGGGGGTGAGCAGTTCTTC.

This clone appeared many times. The CDR3 reads CASSLLLLAGGKGYYNEQFF. The CDR3 DNA reads as TGTGCCAGCAGTTTACTTTTACTAGCGGGAGGGAAAGGGTACTACAATGAGCAGTTCTTC. The chain recombines TRBV28 with TRBJ2-1, with 13 bases fitting TRBD2. The V gene end was trimmed by 2 bases and the J gene end by 3 bases; junction bases not matched to a gene: 13. CDR1 MDHEN and CDR2 SYDVKM come from the germline V gene. The CDR3 is 20 amino acids.

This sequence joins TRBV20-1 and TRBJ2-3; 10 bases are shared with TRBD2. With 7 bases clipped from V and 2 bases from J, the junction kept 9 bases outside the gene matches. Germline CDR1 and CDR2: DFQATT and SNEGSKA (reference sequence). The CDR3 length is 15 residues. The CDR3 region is CSDTTTSGNTDTQYF. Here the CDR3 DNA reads TGCAGTGATACGACCACTAGCGGGAACACAGATACGCAGTATTTT.

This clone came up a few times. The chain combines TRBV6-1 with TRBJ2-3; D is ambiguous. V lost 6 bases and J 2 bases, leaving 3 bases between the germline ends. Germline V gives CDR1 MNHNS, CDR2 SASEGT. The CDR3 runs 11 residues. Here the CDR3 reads CASSVTDTQYF. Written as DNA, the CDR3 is TGTGCCAGCAGCGTCACAGATACGCAGTATTTT.

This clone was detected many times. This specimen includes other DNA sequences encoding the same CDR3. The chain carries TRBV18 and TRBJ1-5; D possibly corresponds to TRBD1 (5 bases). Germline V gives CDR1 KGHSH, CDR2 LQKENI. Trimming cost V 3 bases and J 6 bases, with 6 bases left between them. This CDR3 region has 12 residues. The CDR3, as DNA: TGTGCCAGCTCACCGGGGGGTCAGCCCCAGCATTTT. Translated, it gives CASSPGGQPQHF.

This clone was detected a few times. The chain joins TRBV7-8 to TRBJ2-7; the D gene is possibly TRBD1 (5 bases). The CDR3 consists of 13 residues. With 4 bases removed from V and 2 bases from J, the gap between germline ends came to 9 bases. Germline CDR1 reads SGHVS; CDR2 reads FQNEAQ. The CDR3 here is CASSSGQTYEQYF. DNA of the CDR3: TGTGCCAGCAGCTCCGGACAAACCTACGAGCAGTACTTC.

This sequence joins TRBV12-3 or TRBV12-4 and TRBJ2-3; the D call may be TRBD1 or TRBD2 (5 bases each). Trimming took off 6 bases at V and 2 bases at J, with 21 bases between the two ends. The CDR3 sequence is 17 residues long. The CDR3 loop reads CASSHCTGTLSTDTQYF. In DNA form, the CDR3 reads TGTGCCAGCAGCCACTGTACCGGGACCCTATCCACAGATACGCAGTATTTT.

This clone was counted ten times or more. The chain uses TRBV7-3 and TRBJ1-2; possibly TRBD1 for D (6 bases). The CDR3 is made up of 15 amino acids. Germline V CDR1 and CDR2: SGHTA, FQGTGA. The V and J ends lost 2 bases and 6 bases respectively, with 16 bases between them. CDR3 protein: CASSLQPGGGDGYTF. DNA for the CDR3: TGTGCCAGCAGCTTACAACCTGGTGGGGGCGATGGCTACACCTTC.

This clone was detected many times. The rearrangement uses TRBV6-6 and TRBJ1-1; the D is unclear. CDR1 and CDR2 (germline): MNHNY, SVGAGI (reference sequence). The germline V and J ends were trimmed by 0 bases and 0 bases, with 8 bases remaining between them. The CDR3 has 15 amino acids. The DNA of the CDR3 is TGTGCCAGCAGTTACTCTGTCCCGGTGAACACTGAAGCTTTCTTT. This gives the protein CASSYSVPVNTEAFF.

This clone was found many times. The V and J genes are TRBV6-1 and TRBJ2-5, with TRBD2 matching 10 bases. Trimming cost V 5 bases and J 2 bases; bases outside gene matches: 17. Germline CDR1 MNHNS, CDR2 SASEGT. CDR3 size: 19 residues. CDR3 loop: CASSSPASGSVGVQETQYF. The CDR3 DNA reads TGTGCCAGCAGTTCTCCGGCTAGCGGGAGTGTGGGGGTTCAAGAGACCCAGTACTTC.

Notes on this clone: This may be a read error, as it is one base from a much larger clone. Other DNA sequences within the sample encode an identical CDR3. The CDR3 here is CSVSLFGTSGGELFF. The DNA of the CDR3 is TGCAGCGTGTCCCTATTCGGTACTAGCGGGGGGGAGCTGTTTTTT. The J gene is TRBJ2-2, the V gene TRBV29-1; 9 bases align to TRBD2. CDR3 length: 15 residues. The J segment lost 8 bases and the V segment lost 6 bases, leaving 13 bases of the junction unmatched. CDR1 and CDR2 from the germline V gene are SQVTM and ANQGSEA.

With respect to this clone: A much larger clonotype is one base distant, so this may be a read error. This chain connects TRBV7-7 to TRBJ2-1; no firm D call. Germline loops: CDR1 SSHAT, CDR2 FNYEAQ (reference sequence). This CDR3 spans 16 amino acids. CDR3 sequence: CAISLDPSSAYNEQFF. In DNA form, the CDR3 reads TGTGCTATCAGCTTAGACCCGTCGAGCGCCTACAATGAGCAGTTCTTC.

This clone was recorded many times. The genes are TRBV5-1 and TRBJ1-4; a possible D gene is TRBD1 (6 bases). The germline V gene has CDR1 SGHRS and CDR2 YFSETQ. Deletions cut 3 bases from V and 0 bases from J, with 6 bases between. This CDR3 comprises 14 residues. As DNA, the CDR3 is TGCGCCAGCAGCTCAGGGGCAACTAATGAAAAACTGTTTTTT. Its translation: CASSSGATNEKLFF.

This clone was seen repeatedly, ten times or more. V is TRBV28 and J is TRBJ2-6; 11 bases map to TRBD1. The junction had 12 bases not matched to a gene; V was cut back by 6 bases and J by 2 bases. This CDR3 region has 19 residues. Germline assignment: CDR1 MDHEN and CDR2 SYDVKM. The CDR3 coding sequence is TGTGCCAGCAGAGACCTTCCGGGACAGGGGGGTACTGGGGCCAACGTCCTGACTTTC. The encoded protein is CASRDLPGQGGTGANVLTF.